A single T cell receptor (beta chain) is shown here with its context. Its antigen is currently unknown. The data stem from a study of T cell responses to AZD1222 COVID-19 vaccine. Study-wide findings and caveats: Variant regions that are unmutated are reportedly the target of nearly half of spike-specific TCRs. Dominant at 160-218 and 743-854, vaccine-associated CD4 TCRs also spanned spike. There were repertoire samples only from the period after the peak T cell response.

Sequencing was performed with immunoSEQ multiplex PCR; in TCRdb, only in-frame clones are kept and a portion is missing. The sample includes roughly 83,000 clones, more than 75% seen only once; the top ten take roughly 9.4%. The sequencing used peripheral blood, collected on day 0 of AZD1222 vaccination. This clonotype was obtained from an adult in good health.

CDR3 residues: CASSRGGTGDTEAFF. The CDR3 DNA is TGCGCCAGCAGCCGCGGCGGGACAGGTGACACTGAAGCTTTCTTT. This chain joins TRBV4-1 and TRBJ1-1; 8 nucleotides line up with TRBD1. This CDR3 has 15 amino acids. Germline trimming cut 4 bases from V and 3 bases from J; bases unmatched to any gene: 7. In germline, CDR1 is MGHRA, CDR2 YSYEKL.